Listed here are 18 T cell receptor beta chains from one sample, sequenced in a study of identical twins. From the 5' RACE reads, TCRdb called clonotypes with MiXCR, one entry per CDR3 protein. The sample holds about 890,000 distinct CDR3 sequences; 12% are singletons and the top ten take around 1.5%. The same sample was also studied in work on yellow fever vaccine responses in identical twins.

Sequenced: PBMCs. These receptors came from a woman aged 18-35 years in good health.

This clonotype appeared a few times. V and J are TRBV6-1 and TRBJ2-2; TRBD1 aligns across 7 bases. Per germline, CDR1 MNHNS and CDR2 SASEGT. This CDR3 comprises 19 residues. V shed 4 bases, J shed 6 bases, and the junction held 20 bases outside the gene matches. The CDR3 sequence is CASSGKSTGWGLVAGELFF. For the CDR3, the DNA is TGTGCCAGCAGTGGGAAGTCGACAGGGTGGGGGCTGGTTGCCGGGGAGCTGTTTTTT.

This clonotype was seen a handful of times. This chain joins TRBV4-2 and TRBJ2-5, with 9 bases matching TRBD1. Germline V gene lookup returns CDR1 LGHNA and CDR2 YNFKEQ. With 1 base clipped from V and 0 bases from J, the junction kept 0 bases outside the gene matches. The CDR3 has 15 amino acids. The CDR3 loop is CASSQGDRDQETQYF. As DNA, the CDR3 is TGTGCCAGCAGCCAAGGGGACAGGGACCAAGAGACCCAGTACTTC.

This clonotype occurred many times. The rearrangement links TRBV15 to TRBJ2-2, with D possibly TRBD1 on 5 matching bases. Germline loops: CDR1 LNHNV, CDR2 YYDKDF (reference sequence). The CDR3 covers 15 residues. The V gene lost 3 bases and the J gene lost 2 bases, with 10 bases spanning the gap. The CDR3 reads CATSRDTLNTGELFF. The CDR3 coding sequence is TGTGCCACCAGCAGGGACACTCTAAACACCGGGGAGCTGTTTTTT.

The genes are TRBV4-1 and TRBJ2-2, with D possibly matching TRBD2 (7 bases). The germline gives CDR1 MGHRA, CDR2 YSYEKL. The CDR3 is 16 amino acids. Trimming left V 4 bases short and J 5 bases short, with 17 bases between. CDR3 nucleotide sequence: TGCGCCAGCAGCCCGGAAGGGGGGGGGCCAACCGGGGAGCTGTTTTTT. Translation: CASSPEGGGPTGELFF.

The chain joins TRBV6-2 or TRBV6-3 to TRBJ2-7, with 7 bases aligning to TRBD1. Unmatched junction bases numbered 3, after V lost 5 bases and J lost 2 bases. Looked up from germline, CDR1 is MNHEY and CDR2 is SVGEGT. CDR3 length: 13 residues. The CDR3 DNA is TGTGCCAGCAGTGGGACAGTGCCCTACGAGCAGTACGTC. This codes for CASSGTVPYEQYV.

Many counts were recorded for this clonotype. This chain's CDR3 is CASGDNEQFF. The CDR3 region has the DNA TGTGCAAGCGGGGACAATGAGCAGTTCTTC. The chain has TRBV3-1 and TRBJ2-1; TRBD2 aligns across 7 bases. This CDR3 is 10 amino acids long. The germline gives CDR1 LGHDT, CDR2 YNNKEL (reference sequence).

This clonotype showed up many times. The CDR3 sequence is CASSQVRDSLSNTGELFF. The DNA for the CDR3 is TGCGCCAGCAGCCAAGTTCGTGACAGCCTATCGAACACCGGGGAGCTGTTTTTT. The rearrangement joins TRBV4-1 to TRBJ2-2, with a weak D call TRBD1 (5 bases). The CDR3 consists of 18 residues. V was shortened by 1 base and J by 0 bases, with 15 bases between the two germline ends. Germline V lookup: CDR1 MGHRA, CDR2 YSYEKL.

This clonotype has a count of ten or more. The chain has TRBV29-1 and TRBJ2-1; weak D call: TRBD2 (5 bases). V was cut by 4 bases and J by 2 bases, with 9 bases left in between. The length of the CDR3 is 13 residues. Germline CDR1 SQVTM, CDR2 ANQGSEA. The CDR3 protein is CSVAGSPYNEQFF. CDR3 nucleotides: TGCAGCGTTGCTGGGAGTCCCTACAATGAGCAGTTCTTC.

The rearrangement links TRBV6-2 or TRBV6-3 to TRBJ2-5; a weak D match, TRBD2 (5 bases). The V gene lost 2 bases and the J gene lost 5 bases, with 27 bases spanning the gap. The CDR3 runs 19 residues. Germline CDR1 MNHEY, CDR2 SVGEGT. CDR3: CASSYPRGSFSRVWETQYF. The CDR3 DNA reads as TGTGCCAGCAGTTACCCACGGGGTAGCTTCTCTCGGGTGTGGGAGACCCAGTACTTC.

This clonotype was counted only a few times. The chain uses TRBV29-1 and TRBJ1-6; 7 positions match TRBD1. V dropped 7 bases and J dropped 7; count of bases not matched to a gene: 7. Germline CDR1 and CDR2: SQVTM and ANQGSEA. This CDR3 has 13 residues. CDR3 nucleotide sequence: TGCAGCGCTAAACAGGGGTCAAATTCACCCCTCCACTTT. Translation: CSAKQGSNSPLHF.

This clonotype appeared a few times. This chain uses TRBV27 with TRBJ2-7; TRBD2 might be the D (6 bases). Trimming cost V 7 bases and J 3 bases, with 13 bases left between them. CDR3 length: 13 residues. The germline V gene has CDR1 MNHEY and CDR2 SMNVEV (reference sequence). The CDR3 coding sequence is TGTGCCAGCACCGGGCGGGACGACTACGAGCAGTACTTC. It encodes CASTGRDDYEQYF.

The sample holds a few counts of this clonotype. CDR3: CASTFSQGSYNEQFF. The CDR3 DNA follows: TGTGCCAGCACTTTCTCCCAGGGGTCCTACAATGAGCAGTTCTTC. This chain joins TRBV12-3 or TRBV12-4 and TRBJ2-1; a possible D gene is TRBD1 (6 bases). Trimming pared 7 bases from V and 1 base from J, leaving 14 bases between. The CDR3 totals 15 residues.

The CDR3 sequence is CASSAPKSYGYTF. CDR3 bases: TGCGCCAGCAGTGCCCCTAAATCCTATGGCTACACCTTC. This chain links TRBV10-1 with TRBJ1-2; D gene uncertain. CDR1 WNHNN and CDR2 SYGVQD come from the germline V gene (reference sequence). V lost 4 bases and J 4 bases, leaving 10 bases between the germline ends. CDR3 length equals 13 residues.

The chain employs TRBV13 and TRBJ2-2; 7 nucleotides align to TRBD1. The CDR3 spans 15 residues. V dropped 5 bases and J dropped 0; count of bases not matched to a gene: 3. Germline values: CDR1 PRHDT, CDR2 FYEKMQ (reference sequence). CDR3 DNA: TGTGCCAGCAGCGGGGACAGACCGAACACCGGGGAGCTGTTTTTT. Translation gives CASSGDRPNTGELFF.

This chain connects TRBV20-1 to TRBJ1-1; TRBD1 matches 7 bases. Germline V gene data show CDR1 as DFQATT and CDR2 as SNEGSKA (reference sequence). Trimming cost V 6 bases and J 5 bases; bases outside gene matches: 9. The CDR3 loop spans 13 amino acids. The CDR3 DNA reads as TGCAGTGCCCCACAGGGGCTTCGTACTGAAGCTTTCTTT. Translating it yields CSAPQGLRTEAFF.

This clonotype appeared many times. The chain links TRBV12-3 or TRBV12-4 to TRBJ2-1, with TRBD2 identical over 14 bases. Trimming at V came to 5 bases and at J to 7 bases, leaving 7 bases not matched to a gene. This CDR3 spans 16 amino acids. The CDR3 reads CASSPTGLAGVNEQFF. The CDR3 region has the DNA TGTGCCAGCAGTCCGACGGGACTAGCGGGAGTTAATGAGCAGTTCTTC.

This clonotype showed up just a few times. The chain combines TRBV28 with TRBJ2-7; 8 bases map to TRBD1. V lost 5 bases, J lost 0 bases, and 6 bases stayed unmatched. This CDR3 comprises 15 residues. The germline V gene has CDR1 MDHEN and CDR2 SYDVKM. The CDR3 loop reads CASSPRGHLSYEQYF. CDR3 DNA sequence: TGTGCCAGCAGTCCCAGGGGGCACCTCTCCTACGAGCAGTACTTC.

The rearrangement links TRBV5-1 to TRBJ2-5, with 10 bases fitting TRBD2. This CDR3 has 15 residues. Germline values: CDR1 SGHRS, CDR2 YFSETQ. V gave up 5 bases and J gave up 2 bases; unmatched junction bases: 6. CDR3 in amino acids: CASSQGLAFQETQYF. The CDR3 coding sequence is TGCGCCAGCAGTCAGGGACTAGCGTTTCAAGAGACCCAGTACTTC.